Presented here are 26 T cell receptor beta chains from one specimen sequenced in a study of cytomegalovirus exposure and HLA in healthy donors. The PCR had 60 Vbeta and 13 Jbeta primers. Repertoires were generated with immunoSEQ multiplex PCR, while TCRdb's copy carries only in-frame clones and drops some. The sample lists about 180,000 clones, 70% to 80% occurring once. The specimen sequenced was PBMCs. The origin of the receptors is a man between 18 and 29 years old in good health and CMV-seronegative.

The chain couples TRBV28 to TRBJ2-3; no clear D gene. Germline assignment: CDR1 MDHEN and CDR2 SYDVKM. The CDR3 runs to 11 residues. The CDR3 region has the DNA TGTTATGTAGCAGGCACAGATACGCAGTATTTT. It codes for CYVAGTDTQYF.

The chain recombines TRBV7-9 with TRBJ2-2, with TRBD2 identical over 11 bases. The CDR3 spans 16 residues. The germline V gene has CDR1 SEHNR and CDR2 FQNEAQ (reference sequence). V lost 5 bases, J lost 1 base, and 3 bases stayed unmatched. The CDR3 loop is CASSAGLAGNTGELFF. The CDR3 DNA is TGTGCCAGCAGCGCTGGACTAGCGGGGAACACCGGGGAGCTGTTTTTT. The full variable domain, its missing parts supplied by reference TRBV7-9 and TRBJ2-2, is DTGVSQNPRHKITKRGQNVTFRCDPISEHNRLYWYRQTLGQGPEFLTYFQNEAQLEKSRLLSDRFSAERPKGSFSTLEIQRTEQGDSAMYLCASSAGLAGNTGELFFGEGSRLTVL.

The rearrangement links TRBV4-3 to TRBJ1-1; no clear D gene. V lost 4 bases to trimming and J lost 4 bases, with 13 bases between them. In germline, CDR1 is LGHNA, CDR2 YSLEER. The CDR3 covers 14 residues. The CDR3 DNA follows: TGCGCCAGCAGCCTGGTAGAAGGGAGCACTGAAGCTTTCTTT. Encoded protein: CASSLVEGSTEAFF.

This chain's CDR3 is CASSLHGGNEQFF. CDR3 sequence (DNA): TGCGCCAGCAGCTTACACGGGGGCAATGAGCAGTTCTTC. The chain combines TRBV5-1 with TRBJ2-1; TRBD2 might be the D (6 bases). The CDR3 spans 13 residues. V dropped 2 bases and J dropped 6 bases, with 9 bases sitting between them. Per the germline V gene, CDR1 is SGHRS and CDR2 is YFSETQ. Full variable domain (outside the CDR3, taken from reference TRBV5-1 and TRBJ2-1): KAGVTQTPRYLIKTRGQQVTLSCSPISGHRSVSWYQQTPGQGLQFLFEYFSETQRNKGNFPGRFSGRQFSNSRSEMNVSTLELGDSALYLCASSLHGGNEQFFGPGTRLTVL.

CDR3 amino acids: CASQTRGDSAREQYF. DNA of the CDR3: TGTGCCAGCCAAACCCGGGGGGATAGCGCTCGCGAGCAGTACTTC. This chain joins TRBV2 and TRBJ2-7, with 7 positions matching TRBD2. There are 15 residues in the CDR3. V was pared by 8 bases and J by 6 bases, with 16 bases of the junction left unmatched. The germline CDR1 and CDR2 sequences are SNHLY and FYNNEI.

This clone has only one observation. J is TRBJ2-4 and V is TRBV7-2; D ambiguous. Trimming cost V 1 base and J 6 bases, with 13 bases left between them. The CDR3 has 15 residues. The germline V gene has CDR1 SGHTA and CDR2 FQGNSA. This CDR3 is CASSLGLAEANIQYF. Written as DNA, the CDR3 is TGTGCCAGCAGCTTAGGATTGGCGGAAGCAAACATTCAGTACTTC.

This clone occurred a few times. J is TRBJ1-1 and V is TRBV7-9, with 7 positions matching TRBD1. This CDR3 contains 13 residues. Germline CDR1 is SEHNR and CDR2 is FQNEAQ (reference sequence). V dropped 3 bases and J dropped 5; count of bases not matched to a gene: 3. CDR3 in amino acids: CASSFGQVTEAFF. The CDR3 DNA follows: TGTGCCAGCAGCTTTGGACAGGTTACTGAAGCTTTCTTT. Together with reference TRBV7-9 and TRBJ1-1, the CDR3 gives the full variable domain: DTGVSQNPRHKITKRGQNVTFRCDPISEHNRLYWYRQTLGQGPEFLTYFQNEAQLEKSRLLSDRFSAERPKGSFSTLEIQRTEQGDSAMYLCASSFGQVTEAFFGQGTRLTVV.

The V and J genes are TRBV4-2 and TRBJ2-7; 12 nucleotides line up with TRBD1. The CDR3 is made up of 17 amino acids. Germline CDR1 and CDR2: LGHNA and YNFKEQ. V dropped 5 bases and J dropped 1; count of bases not matched to a gene: 9. The CDR3 nucleotides read TGTGCCAGCAGCTCCGGGACAGGGGGCTTATTGTCCTACGAGCAGTACTTC. Protein: CASSSGTGGLLSYEQYF.

The count of this clone is one. V and J are TRBV7-8 and TRBJ2-7, with 7 bases lining up with TRBD1. Germline values: CDR1 SGHVS, CDR2 FQNEAQ. The CDR3 runs to 18 residues. The junction had 16 bases not matched to a gene; V was cut back by 5 bases and J by 0 bases. The chain's CDR3 is CASSRLLGDRDLSYEQYF. CDR3 nucleotides: TGTGCCAGCAGCCGCCTGCTGGGTGACAGGGACCTCTCCTACGAGCAGTACTTC.

The chain carries TRBV19 and TRBJ1-2; the D gene is possibly TRBD1 (5 bases). CDR1 and CDR2 (germline): LNHDA, SQIVND (reference sequence). The CDR3 runs to 17 residues. V was clipped by 1 base and J by 7 bases, with 22 bases between them. CDR3 region: CASSIVGGDPGVRGYTF. The CDR3 nucleotides are TGTGCCAGTAGTATAGTAGGAGGGGACCCCGGAGTACGTGGCTACACCTTC. Complete variable domain (other parts from reference TRBV19 and TRBJ1-2): DGGITQSPKYLFRKEGQNVTLSCEQNLNHDAMYWYRQDPGQGLRLIYYSQIVNDFQKGDIAEGYSVSREKKESFPLTVTSAQKNPTAFYLCASSIVGGDPGVRGYTFGSGTRLTVV.

This chain uses TRBV6-6 with TRBJ2-1; D is perhaps TRBD1 (6 bases). The CDR3 totals 16 residues. The germline CDR1 and CDR2 sequences are MNHNY and SVGAGI (reference sequence). Between the trimmed V and J ends, which lost 5 bases and 5 bases, there was a span of 19 bases. The chain's CDR3 is CASSKQGAMGNNEQFF. The CDR3 coding sequence is TGTGCCAGCAGTAAACAGGGCGCGATGGGGAACAATGAGCAGTTCTTC.

This chain connects TRBV7-2 to TRBJ1-5; weak D call: TRBD1 (6 bases). V shed 4 bases and J shed 4 bases, with 14 bases lying between them. This CDR3 is built from 15 residues. Looked up from germline, CDR1 is SGHTA and CDR2 is FQGNSA. The CDR3 nucleotides are TGTGCCAGCAGCTCTAAAGGACAGCGAAATCAGCCCCAGCATTTT. Protein: CASSSKGQRNQPQHF. The variable domain in full, with the rest retrieved from reference TRBV7-2 and TRBJ1-5, is GAGVSQSPSNKVTEKGKDVELRCDPISGHTALYWYRQSLGQGLEFLIYFQGNSAPDKSGLPSDRFSAERTGGSVSTLTIQRTQQEDSAVYLCASSSKGQRNQPQHFGDGTRLSIL.

This chain connects TRBV7-9 to TRBJ2-7; 7 bases match TRBD1. Germline CDR1 SEHNR, CDR2 FQNEAQ (reference sequence). CDR3 length: 16 residues. Germline trimming cut 5 bases from V and 0 bases from J; bases unmatched to any gene: 10. Here the CDR3 reads CASSLQGSKGSYEQYF. The CDR3 bases are TGTGCCAGCAGCCTACAGGGGTCGAAGGGCTCCTACGAGCAGTACTTC.

The chain recombines TRBV9 with TRBJ2-7; D not certain. V lost 0 bases and J 5 bases, leaving 18 bases between the germline ends. CDR1 and CDR2 (germline): SGDLS, YYNGEE. The CDR3 covers 16 residues. The CDR3 is CASSVGYGTLADEQYF. The CDR3 DNA reads TGTGCCAGCAGCGTAGGGTATGGTACCCTTGCGGACGAGCAGTACTTC.

This clone was seen just once. The junction shows a germline mismatch at one end, possibly a read error. The gene calls are TRBV10-3 and TRBJ2-1, with 7 bases matching TRBD1. The length of the CDR3 is 14 residues. Germline V gene data show CDR1 as ENHRY and CDR2 as SYGVKD. The CDR3 sequence is CAIGEGAPYNEQFF. Written as DNA, the CDR3 is TGTGCCATCGGTGAGGGGGCTCCCTACAATGAGCAGTTCTTC.

This clone appeared once. The gene calls are TRBV6-5 and TRBJ1-1; tentative D call: TRBD1 (5 bases). The CDR3 is 13 residues long. CDR1 and CDR2 from the germline V gene are MNHEY and SVGAGI. V was cut by 3 bases and J by 5 bases, with 10 bases left in between. CDR3 amino acids: CASSYFGGTEAFF. CDR3 DNA sequence: TGTGCCAGCAGTTATTTTGGGGGGACTGAAGCTTTCTTT.

This clone was observed a single time. The chain joins TRBV6-5 to TRBJ2-3; D is uncertain. Germline V gene sequence: CDR1 MNHEY, CDR2 SVGAGI. The CDR3 consists of 13 residues. Trimming removed 6 bases from V and 4 bases from J, with 11 bases in between. CDR3 sequence (DNA): TGTGCCAGCAGGCCCCAGAACGCAGATACGCAGTATTTT. Residues: CASRPQNADTQYF.

In this sample, this clone turned up a few times. The CDR3 region has the DNA TGTGCCAGCAGTTACTCGACTGCAGCCACCATATATTTT. This gives the protein CASSYSTAATIYF. The chain recombines TRBV6-7 with TRBJ1-3, with no clear D. TRBV6-7 is treated as an ORF (open reading frame) with a function not yet certain. This CDR3 has 13 residues. V was cut by 0 bases and J by 9 bases, with 9 bases left in between.

Worth noting for this clone: The junction and the germline gene differ at one end; a read error may be behind it. The chain is built from TRBV7-7 and TRBJ2-7; 7 nucleotides line up with TRBD2. The germline gives CDR1 SSHAT, CDR2 FNYEAQ (reference sequence). CDR3 length: 18 residues. CDR3 DNA sequence: TGTGCTAGCAGCTTAGTTGTCTGCCTAGCGGATCCACCCTACGAGCAGTACTTC. Translation: CASSLVVCLADPPYEQYF.

This clone appeared once. The J gene is TRBJ1-2, the V gene TRBV2; possibly TRBD1 for D (6 bases). Trimming stripped 6 bases from V and 1 base from J, with 21 bases between. This CDR3 region has 17 residues. Germline V lookup: CDR1 SNHLY, CDR2 FYNNEI. The CDR3 nucleotides are TGTGCCAGCAGGAGGGACAAATTGGGGGGGGATAACTATGGCTACACCTTC. It encodes CASRRDKLGGDNYGYTF.

This chain connects TRBV19 to TRBJ1-5; D gene uncertain. The ends were cut back, 6 bases at V and 0 bases at J, with 9 bases in the middle. Germline CDR1 and CDR2: LNHDA and SQIVND (reference sequence). The CDR3 totals 14 residues. This CDR3 reads CASSGVYSNQPQHF. The CDR3, as DNA: TGTGCCAGTAGCGGGGTCTATAGCAATCAGCCCCAGCATTTT.

This clone was seen more than once but under ten times. The chain couples TRBV30 to TRBJ1-4, with D possibly TRBD1 on 5 matching bases. V shed 3 bases and J shed 3 bases, with 11 bases lying between them. The length of the CDR3 is 14 residues. Germline V gene lookup returns CDR1 GTSNPN and CDR2 SVGIG (reference sequence). CDR3 coding DNA: TGTGCCTGGAGGCAGGGTCTCTCTAATGAAAAACTGTTTTTT. Residues: CAWRQGLSNEKLFF.

This clone was detected a few times. The chain is built from TRBV28 and TRBJ1-5; TRBD1 matches at 7 bases. Trimming at V came to 7 bases and at J to 6 bases, leaving 9 bases not matched to a gene. Germline V gene data show CDR1 as MDHEN and CDR2 as SYDVKM. This CDR3 is 14 amino acids long. This CDR3 reads CASKNSGGSQPQHF. Written as DNA, the CDR3 is TGTGCCAGCAAAAACTCAGGGGGAAGTCAGCCCCAGCATTTT.

The chain has TRBV6-5 and TRBJ2-3; D is possibly TRBD2 (5 bases). Trimming took off 5 bases at V and 2 bases at J, with 8 bases between the two ends. The CDR3 has 13 amino acids. From germline, CDR1 is MNHEY and CDR2 SVGAGI. CDR3 in amino acids: CASSGLNTDTQYF. The DNA of the CDR3 is TGTGCCAGCAGTGGACTTAACACAGATACGCAGTATTTT.

This clone was counted between two and nine times. The V call is TRBV19, the J call TRBJ1-4; no definite D call. The CDR3 runs to 15 residues. Deletions cut 5 bases from V and 8 bases from J, with 18 bases between. Germline values: CDR1 LNHDA, CDR2 SQIVND (reference sequence). Written as DNA, the CDR3 is TGTGCCAGTAGTCTACGGGCCTTCGGCGGGGAAAAACTGTTTTTT. Residues: CASSLRAFGGEKLFF.

The chain links TRBV9 to TRBJ1-2; TRBD1 aligns across 9 bases. This CDR3 comprises 14 residues. Germline CDR1 SGDLS, CDR2 YYNGEE. V gave up 2 bases and J gave up 2 bases; unmatched junction bases: 1. The CDR3 loop reads CASSVGQGNYGYTF. CDR3 sequence (DNA): TGTGCCAGCAGCGTCGGACAGGGGAACTATGGCTACACCTTC.